This TCR beta chain appears in the sequencing data of a study of shared clonotypes between healthy human individuals. Once extracted for a subset, genomic DNA was divided evenly among several immunoSEQ plates. Profiling relied on immunoSEQ multiplex PCR, and the TCRdb table lists in-frame clones only, not all of them. The profile shows roughly 480,000 clones, 79% of them singletons. Germline V gene lookup returns CDR1 SGHTS and CDR2 YDEGEE. This CDR3 region has 14 residues. V was clipped by 4 bases and J by 3 bases, with 11 bases between them. The source material was PBMCs. This chain joins TRBV5-8 and TRBJ2-1; D is possibly TRBD2 (6 bases). This receptor was obtained from a woman in her thirties or forties in good health. Some clones in this sample may be carry-over from other donors' samples. The CDR3 spells CASSLGTFYNEQFF. As DNA, the CDR3 is TGTGCCAGCAGCCTAGGGACTTTCTACAATGAGCAGTTCTTC.